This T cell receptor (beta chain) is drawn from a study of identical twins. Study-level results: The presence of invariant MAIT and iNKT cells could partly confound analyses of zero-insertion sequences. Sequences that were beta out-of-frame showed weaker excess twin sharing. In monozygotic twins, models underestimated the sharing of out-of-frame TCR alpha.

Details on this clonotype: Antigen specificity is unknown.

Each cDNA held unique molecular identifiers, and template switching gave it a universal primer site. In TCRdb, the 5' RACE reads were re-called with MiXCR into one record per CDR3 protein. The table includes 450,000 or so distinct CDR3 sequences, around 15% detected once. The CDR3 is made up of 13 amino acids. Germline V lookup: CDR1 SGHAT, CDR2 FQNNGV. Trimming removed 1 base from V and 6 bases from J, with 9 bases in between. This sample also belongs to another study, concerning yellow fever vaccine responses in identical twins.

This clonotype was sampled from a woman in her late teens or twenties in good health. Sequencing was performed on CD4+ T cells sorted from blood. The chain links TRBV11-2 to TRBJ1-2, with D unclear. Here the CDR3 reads CASSLGGRNGYTF. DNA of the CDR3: TGTGCCAGCAGCTTAGGAGGTCGGAATGGCTACACCTTC.